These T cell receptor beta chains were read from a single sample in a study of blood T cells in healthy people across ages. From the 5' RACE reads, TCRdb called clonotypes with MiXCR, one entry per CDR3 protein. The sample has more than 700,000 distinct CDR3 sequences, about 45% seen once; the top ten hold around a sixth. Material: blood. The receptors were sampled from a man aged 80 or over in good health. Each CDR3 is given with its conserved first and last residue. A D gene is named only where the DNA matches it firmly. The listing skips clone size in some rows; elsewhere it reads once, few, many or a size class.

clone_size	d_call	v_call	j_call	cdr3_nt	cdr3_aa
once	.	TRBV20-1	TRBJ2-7	TGCAGTGCTAGAGATTCGGGCAGGAGCTCCTACAATGAGCAGTACTTC	CSARDSGRSSYNEQYF
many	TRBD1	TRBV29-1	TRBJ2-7	TGCAGCGTTGCCTACCAGGGGGCCGAGCAGTACTTC	CSVAYQGAEQYF
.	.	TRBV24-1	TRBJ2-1	TGTGCCACCAGTGATAGTTCTAGCCCTTACAATGAGCAGTTCTTC	CATSDSSSPYNEQFF
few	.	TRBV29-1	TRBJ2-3	TGCAGCACCGGAGGTGGATCAGGTACAGATACGCAGTATTTT	CSTGGGSGTDTQYF
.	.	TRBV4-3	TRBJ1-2	TGCGCCAGCAGCCAAGATGTTGGGACGGACGGCTACACCTTC	CASSQDVGTDGYTF
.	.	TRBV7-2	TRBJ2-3	TGTGCCAGCAGCGCGTACATAGATACGCAGTATTTT	CASSAYIDTQYF
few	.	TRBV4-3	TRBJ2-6	TGCGCCAGCAGCCAAGATTTCCCAGCTGGGGCCAACGTCCTGACTTTC	CASSQDFPAGANVLTF
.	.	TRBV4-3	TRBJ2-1	TGCGCCAGCAGCCAGTCCCGGGGTCGTGAGCAGTTCTTC	CASSQSRGREQFF
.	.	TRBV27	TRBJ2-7	TGTGCCAGCAGTTTGGGTACAGGGCCATCCCACGAGCAGTACTTC	CASSLGTGPSHEQYF
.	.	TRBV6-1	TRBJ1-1	TGTGCCAGCAGTGCCCGGACGGCTATGAACACTGAAGCTTTCTTT	CASSARTAMNTEAFF
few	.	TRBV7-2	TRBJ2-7	TGTGCCAGCAGCTCGATCCTTCTCGAGCAGTACTTC	CASSSILLEQYF
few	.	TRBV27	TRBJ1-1	TGTGCCAGCAGTTTTCACCGGGACACTGAAGCTTTCTTT	CASSFHRDTEAFF
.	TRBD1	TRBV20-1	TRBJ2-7	TGCAGTGCTAGGGACAGGAGTATCTCCTACGAGCAGTACTTC	CSARDRSISYEQYF
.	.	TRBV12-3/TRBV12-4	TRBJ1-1	TGTGCCAGCAGCAGCGACGGGGAGGCCACTGAAGCTTTCTTT	CASSSDGEATEAFF
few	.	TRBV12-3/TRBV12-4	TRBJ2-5	TGTGCCAGCAGTTTACCTCGGGGTTGGGCCCAGTACTTC	CASSLPRGWAQYF
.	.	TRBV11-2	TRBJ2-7	TGTGCCAGCAGCTTAGGGGTGACATATTACGAAAAGCAGTACTTC	CASSLGVTYYEKQYF
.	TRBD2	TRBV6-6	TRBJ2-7	TGTGCCAGCAGCCCCGGGAGGGTGAACGAGCAGTACTTC	CASSPGRVNEQYF
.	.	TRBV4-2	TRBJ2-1	TGTGCCAGCAGCCAAGGGATCGATGAGCAGTTCTTC	CASSQGIDEQFF
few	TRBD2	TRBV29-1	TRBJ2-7	TGCAGCGTCTCGACTAGCGGGAGTTCCGCTGAGCAGTACTTC	CSVSTSGSSAEQYF
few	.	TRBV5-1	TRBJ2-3	TGCGCCAGCAGCTTGGGATTTGGCACAGATACGCAGTATTTT	CASSLGFGTDTQYF
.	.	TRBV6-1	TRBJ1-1	TGTGCCAGCAGTGAATCCGGACTTGTGAACACTGAAGCTTTCTTT	CASSESGLVNTEAFF
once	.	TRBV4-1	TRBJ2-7	TGCGCCAGCAGCCCACGACAGGACGGCTACGAGCAGTACTTC	CASSPRQDGYEQYF
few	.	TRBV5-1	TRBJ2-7	TGCGCCAGCAGCCCCTTGGGGGTTAGAAACGAGCAGTACTTC	CASSPLGVRNEQYF
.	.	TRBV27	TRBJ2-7	TGTGCCAGCAGACCTCAACGGTGGTCCTACGAGCAGTACTTC	CASRPQRWSYEQYF
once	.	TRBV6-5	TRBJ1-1	TGTGCCAGCACCGACGGGACCCGGAGGGCTTTCTTT	CASTDGTRRAFF
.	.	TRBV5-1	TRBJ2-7	TGCGCCAGCAGCTTAGACGGGACCCTCTACAATGAGCAGTACTTC	CASSLDGTLYNEQYF
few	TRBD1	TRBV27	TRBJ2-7	TGTGCCAGCAGTAAGACAGGGGCAGCCTACGAGCAGTACTTC	CASSKTGAAYEQYF
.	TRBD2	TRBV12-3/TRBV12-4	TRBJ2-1	TGTGCCAGCAGTCCCATGGGACTAGCGTCTCGGGAGCAGTTCTTC	CASSPMGLASREQFF
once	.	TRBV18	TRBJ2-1	TGTGCCAGCTCACCAAATAGAGCGAGCTCCTACAATGAGCAGTTCTTC	CASSPNRASSYNEQFF
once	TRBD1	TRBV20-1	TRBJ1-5	TGCAGTGCTAGAGATCTTTGGGGTAGGGACAGACATCAGCCCCAGCATTTT	CSARDLWGRDRHQPQHF
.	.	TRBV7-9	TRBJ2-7	TGTGCCAGCAGCTCAAAGTACGAGCAGTACTTC	CASSSKYEQYF
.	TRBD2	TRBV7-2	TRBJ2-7	TGTGCCAGCAGCTTAGCGCTAACTGCGGGAGCGATGAATGAGCAGTACTTC	CASSLALTAGAMNEQYF
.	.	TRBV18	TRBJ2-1	TGTGCCAGCTCACCACCGAACGGCAATGAGCAGTTCTTC	CASSPPNGNEQFF
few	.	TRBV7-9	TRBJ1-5	TGTGCCAGCAGCAAAGGCGGGGATAGCAATCAGCCCCAGCATTTT	CASSKGGDSNQPQHF
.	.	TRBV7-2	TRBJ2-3	TGTGCCAGCAGCAAATACAGGGATGTAAGCACAGATACGCAGTATTTT	CASSKYRDVSTDTQYF
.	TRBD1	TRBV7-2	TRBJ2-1	TGTGCCAGCAGCTCGACAGGGGGGATGGAGACCCAGTTCTTC	CASSSTGGMETQFF
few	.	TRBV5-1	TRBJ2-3	TGCGCCAGCAGCTTGACAGGGCGAACTTACACAGATACGCAGTATTTT	CASSLTGRTYTDTQYF
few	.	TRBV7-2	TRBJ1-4	TGTGCCAGCAGCCCTAGGGGGGGGGCCGGTGAAAAACTGTTTTTT	CASSPRGGAGEKLFF
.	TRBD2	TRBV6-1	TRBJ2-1	TGTGCCGCGAAATTCCGCGGTGGACTAGCGGGGGGGCTCGATGAGCAGTTCTTC	CAAKFRGGLAGGLDEQFF
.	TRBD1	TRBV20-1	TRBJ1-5	TGCAGTGCTAGAGATACAGGGGGCAATCAGCCCCAGCATTTT	CSARDTGGNQPQHF
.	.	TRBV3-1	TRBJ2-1	TGTGCCAGCAGCCAAGTCGGGGGAAGGTCCTACAATGAGCAGTTCTTC	CASSQVGGRSYNEQFF
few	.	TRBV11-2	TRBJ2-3	TGTGCCAGCAGCTTTGCCACAGATACGCAGTATTTT	CASSFATDTQYF
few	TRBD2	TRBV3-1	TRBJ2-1	TGTGCCAGCAGCAACGGACCTAGCGGGGGTTACAATGAGCAGTTCTTC	CASSNGPSGGYNEQFF
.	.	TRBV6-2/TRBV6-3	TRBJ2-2	TGTGCCAGCAGCCCCCCACCGGGGGTCCACACCGGGGAGCTGTTTTTT	CASSPPPGVHTGELFF
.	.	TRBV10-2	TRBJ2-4	TGCGCCAGCAGTGTAGGGGAGCAAAACATTCAGTACTTC	CASSVGEQNIQYF
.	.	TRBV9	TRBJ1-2	TGTGCCAGCAGCGTAGCTCAAACGGGGAATGGCTACACCTTC	CASSVAQTGNGYTF
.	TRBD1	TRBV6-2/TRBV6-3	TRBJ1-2	TGTGCCAGCAGTGGACAGGGGCTCGGCGAGGGCTACACCTTC	CASSGQGLGEGYTF
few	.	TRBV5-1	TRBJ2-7	TGCGCCAGCAGCTTGGCCTCTCAGACCTACGAGCAGTACTTC	CASSLASQTYEQYF
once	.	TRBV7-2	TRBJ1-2	TGTGCCAGCAGCTTAGAGAAGGTAGTACGTGGCTACACCTTC	CASSLEKVVRGYTF
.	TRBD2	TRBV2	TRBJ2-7	TGTGCCAGCAGTGCAGAAGCGGGGAGCTCCTACAATGAGCAGTACTTC	CASSAEAGSSYNEQYF
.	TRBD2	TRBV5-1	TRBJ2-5	TGCGCCAGCAGCTTGGGGGCTAGCGGGCAAGAGACCCAGTACTTC	CASSLGASGQETQYF
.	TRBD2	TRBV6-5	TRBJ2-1	TGTGCCAGCAGTTCAAGGGCTGGACTAGCGGGACCAAATGAGCAGTTCTTC	CASSSRAGLAGPNEQFF